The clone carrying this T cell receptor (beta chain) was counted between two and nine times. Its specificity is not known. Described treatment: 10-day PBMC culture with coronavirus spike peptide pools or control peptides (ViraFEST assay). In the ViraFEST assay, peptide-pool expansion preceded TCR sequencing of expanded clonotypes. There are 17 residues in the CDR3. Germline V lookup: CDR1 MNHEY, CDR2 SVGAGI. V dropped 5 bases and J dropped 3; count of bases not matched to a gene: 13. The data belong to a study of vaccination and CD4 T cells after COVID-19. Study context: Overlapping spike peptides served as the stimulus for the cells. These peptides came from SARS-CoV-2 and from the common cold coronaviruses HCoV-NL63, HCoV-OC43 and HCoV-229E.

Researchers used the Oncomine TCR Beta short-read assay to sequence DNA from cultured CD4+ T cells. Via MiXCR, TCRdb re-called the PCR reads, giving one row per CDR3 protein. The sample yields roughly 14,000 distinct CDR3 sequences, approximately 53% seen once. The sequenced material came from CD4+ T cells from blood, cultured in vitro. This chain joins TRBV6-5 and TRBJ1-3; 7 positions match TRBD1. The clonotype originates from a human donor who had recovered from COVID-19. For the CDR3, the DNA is TGTGCCAGCAGTCACTTACAGGGGAGGCAAAGTGGAAACACCATATATTTT. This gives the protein CASSHLQGRQSGNTIYF.